Listed below are T cell receptor beta chains from one sample, sequenced in a study of Graves' ophthalmopathy and Graves' hyperthyroidism. TCRdb reprocessed the multiplex PCR reads via MiXCR and lists one record per CDR3 protein. The profile shows 680,000 or so distinct CDR3 sequences, 20% to 25% of them singletons. Sequenced sample: peripheral blood. Every receptor here comes from a woman aged 18-29 years with stable Graves' hyperthyroidism. Some clones in this sample may be carry-over from other donors' samples. The CDR3 runs from the conserved cysteine through the conserved F or W. A D gene is named only where the DNA matches it firmly. Only part of the rows carry a size: once, few, many, or a class if the clone is expanded.

v_call: TRBV29-1
j_call: TRBJ1-3
d_call: .
clone_size: many
cdr3_aa: CSVDSGLSSGNTIYF
cdr3_nt: TGCAGCGTTGATAGTGGTTTGTCTTCTGGAAACACCATATATTTT

v_call: TRBV12-3/TRBV12-4
j_call: TRBJ2-5
d_call: .
clone_size: many
cdr3_aa: CASSFIQGLQETQYF
cdr3_nt: TGTGCCAGCAGTTTTATACAGGGCCTCCAAGAGACCCAGTACTTC

v_call: TRBV6-5
j_call: TRBJ1-5
d_call: TRBD1
clone_size: many
cdr3_aa: CASSYSTGAANQPQHF
cdr3_nt: TGTGCCAGCAGTTACTCCACAGGGGCAGCCAATCAGCCCCAGCATTTT

v_call: TRBV2
j_call: TRBJ2-5
d_call: TRBD2
clone_size: .
cdr3_aa: CASRTPVGAGEQETQYF
cdr3_nt: TGTGCCAGCCGTACCCCCGTCGGAGCGGGGGAACAAGAGACCCAGTACTTC

v_call: TRBV11-2
j_call: TRBJ2-5
d_call: TRBD2
clone_size: .
cdr3_aa: CASSFSVSSGGGETQYF
cdr3_nt: TGTGCCAGCAGCTTCTCGGTTTCTAGCGGGGGGGGCGAGACCCAGTACTTC

v_call: TRBV18
j_call: TRBJ2-1
d_call: .
clone_size: few
cdr3_aa: CASSPDGFPNEQFF
cdr3_nt: TGTGCCAGCTCACCAGACGGCTTCCCCAATGAGCAGTTCTTC

v_call: TRBV11-3
j_call: TRBJ2-2
d_call: TRBD2
clone_size: few
cdr3_aa: CASSLSSGRYTGELFF
cdr3_nt: TGTGCCAGCAGCTTATCTAGCGGGAGGTACACCGGGGAGCTGTTTTTT

v_call: TRBV6-5
j_call: TRBJ2-7
d_call: .
clone_size: many
cdr3_aa: CASSYSSGLFYEQYF
cdr3_nt: TGTGCCAGCAGTTACTCGAGCGGACTTTTCTACGAGCAGTACTTC

v_call: TRBV2
j_call: TRBJ1-6
d_call: .
clone_size: many
cdr3_aa: CASSAETSPLHF
cdr3_nt: TGTGCCAGCAGTGCAGAGACTTCACCCCTCCACTTT

v_call: TRBV10-3
j_call: TRBJ2-3
d_call: TRBD2
clone_size: few
cdr3_aa: CAISESRGGTDTQYF
cdr3_nt: TGTGCCATCAGTGAGTCGCGGGGGGGCACAGATACGCAGTATTTT

v_call: TRBV7-8
j_call: TRBJ1-1
d_call: TRBD1
clone_size: .
cdr3_aa: CASSWIRDRNTEAFF
cdr3_nt: TGTGCCAGCAGCTGGATCCGGGACAGGAACACTGAAGCTTTCTTT

v_call: TRBV2
j_call: TRBJ2-1
d_call: .
clone_size: few
cdr3_aa: CASRAEAGIGEQFF
cdr3_nt: TGTGCCAGCAGGGCGGAAGCAGGGATCGGTGAGCAGTTCTTC

v_call: TRBV6-2/TRBV6-3
j_call: TRBJ2-7
d_call: .
clone_size: .
cdr3_aa: CASSHPGREAGYEQYF
cdr3_nt: TGTGCCAGCAGTCACCCGGGACGAGAGGCGGGGTACGAGCAGTACTTC

v_call: TRBV2
j_call: TRBJ2-5
d_call: .
clone_size: many
cdr3_aa: CASSPGLHRYF
cdr3_nt: TGTGCCAGCAGTCCTGGACTGCATCGGTACTTC

v_call: TRBV6-5
j_call: TRBJ2-5
d_call: TRBD2
clone_size: many
cdr3_aa: CASSYRTSGGIQETQYF
cdr3_nt: TGTGCCAGCAGTTACCGGACTAGCGGGGGAATCCAAGAGACCCAGTACTTC

v_call: TRBV13
j_call: TRBJ2-7
d_call: .
clone_size: .
cdr3_aa: CARSIYGSYEQYF
cdr3_nt: TGTGCCAGAAGCATTTATGGGTCCTACGAGCAGTACTTC

v_call: TRBV2
j_call: TRBJ1-2
d_call: .
clone_size: .
cdr3_aa: CASQGRQGYGYTF
cdr3_nt: TGTGCCAGCCAAGGGAGGCAGGGCTATGGCTACACCTTC

v_call: TRBV18
j_call: TRBJ2-7
d_call: TRBD1
clone_size: many
cdr3_aa: CASSPGTAYEQYF
cdr3_nt: TGTGCCAGCAGTCCCGGGACAGCCTACGAGCAGTACTTC

v_call: TRBV20-1
j_call: TRBJ2-2
d_call: TRBD1
clone_size: few
cdr3_aa: CSAPRQGTGELFF
cdr3_nt: TGCAGTGCTCCCCGACAGGGCACCGGGGAGCTGTTTTTT

v_call: TRBV29-1
j_call: TRBJ1-2
d_call: TRBD1
clone_size: many
cdr3_aa: CSVARQGIVDGYTF
cdr3_nt: TGCAGCGTGGCCAGACAGGGTATCGTGGATGGCTACACCTTC

v_call: TRBV6-1
j_call: TRBJ1-2
d_call: .
clone_size: few
cdr3_aa: CASPGGSGPSGYGYTF
cdr3_nt: TGTGCCAGCCCGGGCGGTTCTGGTCCCTCAGGCTATGGCTACACCTTC

v_call: TRBV7-3
j_call: TRBJ2-6
d_call: .
clone_size: .
cdr3_aa: CASSLTVSGANVLTF
cdr3_nt: TGTGCCAGCAGCTTAACTGTCTCTGGGGCCAACGTCCTGACTTTC

v_call: TRBV6-5
j_call: TRBJ1-1
d_call: TRBD1
clone_size: many
cdr3_aa: CASRKGQGTTEAFF
cdr3_nt: TGTGCCAGCAGAAAAGGACAGGGGACCACTGAAGCTTTCTTT

v_call: TRBV11-2
j_call: TRBJ2-7
d_call: .
clone_size: many
cdr3_aa: CASTSISGRLSYEQYF
cdr3_nt: TGTGCCAGCACCTCTATCTCGGGCAGGCTCTCCTACGAGCAGTACTTC

v_call: TRBV5-1
j_call: TRBJ2-5
d_call: .
clone_size: .
cdr3_aa: CASSGGKPQETQYF
cdr3_nt: TGCGCCAGCAGCGGCGGGAAACCTCAAGAGACCCAGTACTTC

v_call: TRBV7-2
j_call: TRBJ2-5
d_call: .
clone_size: many
cdr3_aa: CASSALQETQYF
cdr3_nt: TGTGCCAGCAGCGCACTCCAAGAGACCCAGTACTTC

v_call: TRBV6-5
j_call: TRBJ1-2
d_call: .
clone_size: many
cdr3_aa: CAGRQPYGYTF
cdr3_nt: TGTGCCGGACGACAGCCCTATGGCTACACCTTC

v_call: TRBV20-1
j_call: TRBJ1-1
d_call: .
clone_size: few
cdr3_aa: CSEGGEYTEAFF
cdr3_nt: TGCAGTGAAGGGGGGGAATACACTGAAGCTTTCTTT

v_call: TRBV28
j_call: TRBJ2-5
d_call: .
clone_size: many
cdr3_aa: CASSSPGWYQETQYF
cdr3_nt: TGTGCCAGCAGTTCCCCGGGGTGGTACCAAGAGACCCAGTACTTC

v_call: TRBV20-1
j_call: TRBJ1-5
d_call: TRBD1
clone_size: .
cdr3_aa: CSAKVTGDQPQHF
cdr3_nt: TGCAGTGCTAAGGTTACAGGGGATCAGCCCCAGCATTTT

v_call: TRBV19
j_call: TRBJ1-2
d_call: .
clone_size: many
cdr3_aa: CASKNQLYYGYTF
cdr3_nt: TGTGCCAGCAAAAATCAGTTATACTATGGCTACACCTTC

v_call: TRBV12-3/TRBV12-4
j_call: TRBJ1-1
d_call: .
clone_size: many
cdr3_aa: CASTLRQGPTTEAFF
cdr3_nt: TGTGCCAGCACTCTTAGGCAGGGGCCTACCACTGAAGCTTTCTTT

v_call: TRBV19
j_call: TRBJ2-2
d_call: .
clone_size: once
cdr3_aa: CASTIVPGAGELFF
cdr3_nt: TGTGCCAGTACCATAGTTCCGGGGGCCGGGGAGCTGTTTTTT

v_call: TRBV12-3/TRBV12-4
j_call: TRBJ1-1
d_call: TRBD1
clone_size: .
cdr3_aa: CASSRSFSQGENTEAFF
cdr3_nt: TGTGCCAGCAGTCGGTCATTCTCACAGGGGGAGAACACTGAAGCTTTCTTT

v_call: TRBV28
j_call: TRBJ1-5
d_call: .
clone_size: many
cdr3_aa: CASSLWAGVNQPQHF
cdr3_nt: TGTGCCAGCAGTTTATGGGCAGGGGTAAATCAGCCCCAGCATTTT

v_call: TRBV6-1
j_call: TRBJ1-6
d_call: .
clone_size: .
cdr3_aa: CASSEGTAGNSPLHF
cdr3_nt: TGTGCCAGCAGTGAAGGGACGGCGGGCAATTCACCCCTCCACTTT

v_call: TRBV20-1
j_call: TRBJ1-5
d_call: .
clone_size: many
cdr3_aa: CSAMGGNQPQHF
cdr3_nt: TGCAGTGCTATGGGGGGCAATCAGCCCCAGCATTTT

v_call: TRBV2
j_call: TRBJ2-5
d_call: .
clone_size: many
cdr3_aa: CASSEAADSLQHTYQETQYF
cdr3_nt: TGTGCCAGCAGTGAAGCGGCGGACAGTCTCCAACATACGTACCAAGAGACCCAGTACTTC

v_call: TRBV5-1
j_call: TRBJ1-2
d_call: TRBD1
clone_size: many
cdr3_aa: CASSRDSFNYGYTF
cdr3_nt: TGCGCCAGCAGCCGGGACAGTTTTAACTATGGCTACACCTTC

v_call: TRBV6-1
j_call: TRBJ1-6
d_call: .
clone_size: many
cdr3_aa: CASSEMENSPLHF
cdr3_nt: TGTGCCAGCAGTGAAATGGAGAATTCACCCCTCCACTTT

v_call: TRBV30
j_call: TRBJ1-1
d_call: .
clone_size: .
cdr3_aa: CAWSWSLMTFF
cdr3_nt: TGTGCCTGGAGTTGGTCGCTGATGACTTTCTTT

v_call: TRBV10-3
j_call: TRBJ2-7
d_call: TRBD1
clone_size: many
cdr3_aa: CAISDSLKLGQGVNEQYF
cdr3_nt: TGTGCCATCAGTGATAGTTTAAAATTAGGACAGGGAGTAAACGAGCAGTACTTC

v_call: TRBV5-1
j_call: TRBJ2-7
d_call: TRBD1
clone_size: many
cdr3_aa: CASSSPLRGRGEQYF
cdr3_nt: TGCGCCAGCAGCTCCCCCCTCAGGGGGCGAGGCGAGCAGTACTTC